A single sample is the source of the 2 T cell receptor beta chains below, sequenced in a study of TIL therapy for anti-PD-1-resistant metastatic lung cancer. Indicated time point: pre-treatment sample, taken before nivolumab and TIL therapy. Tumor tissue came from excised metastases, mostly pleural nodules or supraclavicular lymph nodes. The libraries were made with immunoSEQ v3. Here immunoSEQ multiplex PCR was the method, and the copy in TCRdb shows in-frame clones only, minus some. This table holds about 95,000 clones, around 71% found once. Sequenced here: tumor tissue, sampled at baseline. These receptors were collected from a person aged 25 to 85 with non-small cell lung cancer.

The chain has TRBV28 and TRBJ2-1; tentatively, D is TRBD2 (10 bases). The CDR3 runs to 20 residues. V was pared by 4 bases and J by 4 bases, with 29 bases between. CDR1 MDHEN and CDR2 SYDVKM come from the germline V gene. The CDR3 loop is CASSSIQGATSGWRYNEQFF. CDR3 sequence (DNA): TGTGCCAGCAGTTCGATACAGGGGGCGACTAGCGGGTGGAGATACAATGAGCAGTTCTTC.

The rearrangement links TRBV5-1 to TRBJ2-1; 7 bases agree with TRBD2. V lost 2 bases to trimming and J lost 6 bases; unmatched junction nucleotides: 8. CDR1 is SGHRS and CDR2 is YFSETQ in the germline V gene. The CDR3 length is 15 residues. CDR3 residues: CASSFKRDSSNEQFF. CDR3 nucleotide sequence: TGCGCCAGCAGCTTTAAGCGGGATAGTAGCAATGAGCAGTTCTTC.